This record covers a single T cell receptor (beta chain). These data are taken from a study of blood T cell repertoires in COVID-19. This CDR3 region has 14 residues. Per the germline V gene, CDR1 is ENHRY and CDR2 is SYGVKD. V was pared by 8 bases and J by 6 bases, with 10 bases of the junction left unmatched. How the authors handled the data: The authors estimated nucleated cell counts from reference gene primer amplification. Method: immunoSEQ multiplex PCR; TCRdb's copy keeps in-frame clones and lacks some. The V and J calls and the clone size are those of that table, but D and trimming were determined from the DNA. Found here are 80,000 to 100,000 clones, approximately 82% of them singletons; the top ten hold about 11%.

The V gene is TRBV10-3, the J gene TRBJ1-2; 9 positions match TRBD1. The sequence was collected from a man between 65 and 80 years old with active or convalescent COVID-19. The sequencing sample was made of peripheral blood. This CDR3 is CAIGEGQGSNGYTF. The CDR3, as DNA: TGTGCCATCGGGGAGGGACAGGGATCCAATGGCTACACCTTC.